The rows below give T cell receptor beta chains drawn from one sample of a study of response to subunit inactivated influenza vaccine. TCRdb fed the RT-PCR reads into MiXCR, producing one record per CDR3 protein. The repertoire consists of just under 550,000 distinct CDR3 sequences, with approximately 22% occurring once and the leading ten covering 2.5% to 3.5%. This same sample was also taken into another study, of T cells expressing NK-cell markers.

The source material was CD4+ T cells sorted from PBMCs, sampled 12 days after vaccination. All receptors derive from a man aged 45-65 years who received an inactivated influenza vaccine. Each CDR3 is given with its conserved first and last residue. Fields, in order: V gene, clone size, D gene, J gene, CDR3 protein, CDR3 DNA. The D gene is left open where the match is weak. Some rows have no size entry. The others give once, few or many, or a class for an expanded clone.

V gene: TRBV7-2; clone size: few; D gene: TRBD2; J gene: TRBJ2-3; CDR3 protein: CASSRLALSTDTQYF; CDR3 DNA: TGTGCCAGCAGTCGACTAGCATTGTCCACAGATACGCAGTATTTT
V gene: TRBV5-1; clone size: -; D gene: -; J gene: TRBJ1-1; CDR3 protein: CASSSNMVSTEAFF; CDR3 DNA: TGCGCCAGCAGCTCGAACATGGTGAGCACTGAAGCTTTCTTT
V gene: TRBV12-3/TRBV12-4; clone size: many; D gene: -; J gene: TRBJ1-4; CDR3 protein: CASSLGANEKLFF; CDR3 DNA: TGTGCCAGCAGTTTGGGGGCTAATGAAAAACTGTTTTTT
V gene: TRBV12-3/TRBV12-4; clone size: -; D gene: -; J gene: TRBJ2-2; CDR3 protein: CASTRGGGTGELFF; CDR3 DNA: TGTGCCAGCACCCGCGGAGGGGGCACCGGGGAGCTGTTTTTT
V gene: TRBV4-1; clone size: -; D gene: TRBD2; J gene: TRBJ2-1; CDR3 protein: CASSQGGRGGAYNEQFF; CDR3 DNA: TGCGCCAGCAGCCAGGGCGGGCGTGGGGGGGCCTACAATGAGCAGTTCTTC
V gene: TRBV9; clone size: few; D gene: TRBD1; J gene: TRBJ2-2; CDR3 protein: CASSVDWDRADGELFF; CDR3 DNA: TGTGCCAGCAGCGTAGATTGGGACAGGGCTGACGGGGAGCTGTTTTTT
V gene: TRBV6-1; clone size: -; D gene: -; J gene: TRBJ1-3; CDR3 protein: CASSSPGGSSGNTIYF; CDR3 DNA: TGTGCCAGCAGTAGCCCCGGGGGCAGCTCTGGAAACACCATATATTTT
V gene: TRBV7-2; clone size: few; D gene: -; J gene: TRBJ2-1; CDR3 protein: CASSPGWAYNEQFF; CDR3 DNA: TGTGCCAGCAGCCCGGGGTGGGCCTACAATGAGCAGTTCTTC
V gene: TRBV10-3; clone size: -; D gene: -; J gene: TRBJ2-1; CDR3 protein: CAISESGVEQFF; CDR3 DNA: TGTGCCATCAGTGAGTCGGGGGTTGAGCAGTTCTTC
V gene: TRBV11-2; clone size: -; D gene: -; J gene: TRBJ2-1; CDR3 protein: CASSLGGHNEQFF; CDR3 DNA: TGTGCCAGCAGCTTAGGAGGCCACAATGAGCAGTTCTTC
V gene: TRBV7-2; clone size: few; D gene: -; J gene: TRBJ2-5; CDR3 protein: CASSLDDWSLETQYF; CDR3 DNA: TGTGCCAGCAGCTTAGATGACTGGAGTTTGGAGACCCAGTACTTC
V gene: TRBV20-1; clone size: many; D gene: TRBD2; J gene: TRBJ2-5; CDR3 protein: CSAISGVETQYF; CDR3 DNA: TGCAGTGCTATCAGCGGGGTGGAGACCCAGTACTTC
V gene: TRBV5-1; clone size: -; D gene: TRBD2; J gene: TRBJ2-7; CDR3 protein: CASSSVAGIYEQYF; CDR3 DNA: TGCGCCAGCAGCTCCGTAGCGGGTATCTACGAGCAGTACTTC
V gene: TRBV7-3; clone size: -; D gene: -; J gene: TRBJ2-5; CDR3 protein: CASSLAPGGTQYF; CDR3 DNA: TGTGCCAGCAGCCTCGCCCCCGGAGGGACCCAGTACTTC
V gene: TRBV6-5; clone size: -; D gene: TRBD2; J gene: TRBJ2-7; CDR3 protein: CASSYSISGSYEQYF; CDR3 DNA: TGTGCCAGCAGTTACTCGATTAGCGGGAGCTACGAGCAGTACTTC
V gene: TRBV7-8; clone size: few; D gene: -; J gene: TRBJ1-4; CDR3 protein: CASSPMGAEKLFF; CDR3 DNA: TGTGCCAGCAGCCCCATGGGGGCGGAAAAACTGTTTTTT
V gene: TRBV6-2/TRBV6-3; clone size: -; D gene: -; J gene: TRBJ2-5; CDR3 protein: CASSRGPSNQETQYF; CDR3 DNA: TGTGCCAGCAGCCGAGGGCCCAGTAACCAAGAGACCCAGTACTTC
V gene: TRBV5-5; clone size: many; D gene: TRBD1; J gene: TRBJ1-2; CDR3 protein: CASSPRGQGVYGYTF; CDR3 DNA: TGTGCCAGCAGCCCCCGGGGACAGGGGGTCTATGGCTACACCTTC
V gene: TRBV7-9; clone size: -; D gene: TRBD1; J gene: TRBJ2-5; CDR3 protein: CASSFSGTGGETQYF; CDR3 DNA: TGTGCCAGCAGCTTCTCAGGGACAGGGGGAGAGACCCAGTACTTC
V gene: TRBV11-2; clone size: -; D gene: -; J gene: TRBJ1-2; CDR3 protein: CASSTIGGDYGYTF; CDR3 DNA: TGTGCCAGCAGCACCATCGGGGGCGACTATGGCTACACCTTC
V gene: TRBV12-3/TRBV12-4; clone size: -; D gene: TRBD2; J gene: TRBJ2-1; CDR3 protein: CASSLARLAGGPFAEQFF; CDR3 DNA: TGTGCCAGCAGTTTAGCGCGACTAGCGGGAGGGCCGTTTGCTGAGCAGTTCTTC
V gene: TRBV27; clone size: -; D gene: TRBD1; J gene: TRBJ1-6; CDR3 protein: CASRSGQPGSPLHF; CDR3 DNA: TGTGCCAGCAGGTCGGGACAGCCTGGTTCACCCCTCCACTTT
V gene: TRBV6-6; clone size: -; D gene: -; J gene: TRBJ2-3; CDR3 protein: CASSPGWADTQYF; CDR3 DNA: TGTGCCAGCAGCCCAGGTTGGGCAGATACGCAGTATTTT
V gene: TRBV20-1; clone size: -; D gene: TRBD2; J gene: TRBJ2-1; CDR3 protein: CSARDPGGPGEQFF; CDR3 DNA: TGCAGTGCTAGAGATCCGGGAGGGCCGGGTGAGCAGTTCTTC
V gene: TRBV7-2; clone size: few; D gene: -; J gene: TRBJ2-4; CDR3 protein: CASSPMAGLAKNIQYF; CDR3 DNA: TGTGCCAGCAGCCCCATGGCGGGTCTAGCCAAAAACATTCAGTACTTC
V gene: TRBV7-9; clone size: few; D gene: -; J gene: TRBJ1-1; CDR3 protein: CASSASPDKNTEAFF; CDR3 DNA: TGTGCCAGCAGCGCGAGCCCGGACAAGAACACTGAAGCTTTCTTT